This T cell receptor beta chain was obtained from a study of blood T cell repertoires in COVID-19. Study in general: The samples span acute and convalescent COVID-19 from the United States, Italy and Spain. T cells, B-cell-depleted T cells, or PBMCs provided the cDNA or gDNA that served as material.

The authors' processing: Using reference gene primer amplification, nucleated cell counts were estimated. TCRdb keeps only in-frame clones here, not all; method: immunoSEQ multiplex PCR. V and J calls and clone size come straight from that table; D and trimming were deduced from the DNA. The sample gives about 120,000 clones, more than 75% of which show up once; 3% to 3.5% is in the top ten. The CDR3 runs 15 residues. J gave up 9 bases and V 4 bases, and 10 bases lay outside the gene matches. Germline CDR1 is SGHTA and CDR2 is FQGNSA. The clonotype was recovered from a woman between 50 and 59 years old with acute or convalescent COVID-19. Material: peripheral blood. The chain employs TRBV7-2 and TRBJ2-4; 9 bases align to TRBD1. This CDR3 reads CASSSPGTGRTIQYF. CDR3 DNA sequence: TGTGCCAGCAGCTCGCCCGGGACAGGGAGGACCATTCAGTACTTC.